This T cell receptor (beta chain) was sequenced during a study of blood T cell repertoires in COVID-19. Study background: From the United States, Italy and Spain came samples of acute and convalescent COVID-19. Sources were T cells, B-cell-depleted T cells, or PBMCs; the material itself was cDNA or gDNA.

Original data processing: Nucleated cell counts were estimated from reference gene primer amplification. Only in-frame clones appear in the TCRdb table, and some are missing; sequencing was by immunoSEQ multiplex PCR. V, J and clone size reflect that table, while D and trimming were determined from the DNA. The sample lists around 380,000 clones, more than 65% occurring once. The CDR3 loop spans 13 amino acids. Germline values: CDR1 WNHNN, CDR2 SYGVQD (reference sequence). Trimming at V came to 6 bases and at J to 11 bases, leaving 8 bases not matched to a gene. The receptor was derived from a human donor with acute or convalescent COVID-19. The donor label of this sample is uncertain. The chain links TRBV10-1 to TRBJ2-1; 9 nucleotides line up with TRBD1. Sequencing was done on a sample of peripheral blood. Written as DNA, the CDR3 is TGCGCCAGCAGGGGTGGACAGGGGCCGCAGCAGTTCTTC. Translating it yields CASRGGQGPQQFF.